The TCR beta chain described here comes from a study of siplizumab effects on memory and regulatory T cells. Study-wide results and caveats: The authors did not confirm suppressive function in proliferating Tregs from siplizumab cultures. Naive T cells seemed more diverse than memory cells and seemed major alloresponse contributors.

Clones were sequenced by immunoSEQ multiplex PCR, and TCRdb holds only the in-frame ones, with some missing. This sample yields some 120,000 clones, of which roughly 94% are seen a single time; under 2% belongs to the top ten. The trim removed 5 bases at V and 0 bases at J, leaving 6 bases unmatched. The CDR3 contains 15 residues. Germline V gene data show CDR1 as SGHNT and CDR2 as YENEEA. As concerns this clone: As yet, its antigen is unknown.

The V and J genes are TRBV11-3 and TRBJ2-7; 8 bases match TRBD2. This receptor was identified in a human donor in good health. The sequencing input was non-Treg CD4+ T cells sorted from blood. The CDR3 spells CASSNGGGISYEQYF. CDR3 nucleotide sequence: TGTGCCAGCAGCAACGGCGGGGGGATCTCCTACGAGCAGTACTTC.